This entry lists 6 T cell receptor beta chains sequenced from one sample in a study of sequential checkpoint blockade in melanoma. Libraries were prepared by immunoSEQ multiplex PCR; TCRdb keeps only in-frame clonotypes and omits some of them. Among several thousand clones listed, around 25% were seen once. Described treatment: randomized to nivolumab then ipilimumab (arm A) or the reverse (arm B). The starting material was tumor tissue (inferred from file names), obtained from a patient given nivolumab and ipilimumab in sequence. These receptors were obtained from a human donor with melanoma.

This chain uses TRBV9 with TRBJ1-1; no definite D call. The CDR3 is 15 amino acids. CDR1 SGDLS and CDR2 YYNGEE come from the germline V gene. V lost 3 bases and J lost 8, with 20 bases in between. The CDR3 reads CASSEHSGGAREAFF. CDR3 in DNA: TGTGCCAGCAGCGAACACAGTGGAGGAGCACGCGAAGCTTTCTTT.

This clone was seen a few times. The V gene is TRBV28, the J gene TRBJ2-7; TRBD1 matches 9 bases. With 3 bases clipped from V and 2 bases from J, the junction kept 5 bases outside the gene matches. Per germline, CDR1 MDHEN and CDR2 SYDVKM. The CDR3 totals 15 residues. The CDR3 region is CASSFPQGATYEQYF. CDR3 in DNA: TGTGCCAGCAGTTTTCCACAGGGGGCCACCTACGAGCAGTACTTC.

This clone appeared a few times. The J gene is TRBJ1-6, the V gene TRBV5-1, with 11 bases aligning to TRBD1. Germline V gives CDR1 SGHRS, CDR2 YFSETQ. The CDR3 is 16 amino acids. V trimming: 0 bases; J trimming: 5 bases; junction bases outside the gene matches: 1. The CDR3 protein is CASSLGTGGHNSPLHF. The DNA of the CDR3 is TGCGCCAGCAGCTTGGGGACAGGGGGCCATAATTCACCCCTCCACTTT.

This chain uses TRBV5-1 with TRBJ2-7, with D possibly being TRBD2 (5 bases). In germline, CDR1 is SGHRS, CDR2 YFSETQ. V was trimmed by 0 bases and J by 5 bases, leaving 18 bases between them. The CDR3 is made up of 16 amino acids. CDR3 nucleotides: TGCGCCAGCAGCTTGGAGGTCAGCCTCTCGGGGAACGAGCAGTACTTC. This codes for CASSLEVSLSGNEQYF.

In its sample, this clone was seen a few times. The CDR3 sequence: CASSRQTGWNQPQHF. As DNA, the CDR3 is TGTGCCAGTAGCAGGCAGACAGGATGGAATCAGCCCCAGCATTTT. V is TRBV19 and J is TRBJ1-5, with D possibly being TRBD1 (6 bases). CDR1 is LNHDA and CDR2 is SQIVND in the germline V gene (reference sequence). The germline V and J ends were trimmed by 6 bases and 4 bases, with 16 bases remaining between them. There are 15 residues in the CDR3.

The sample holds many counts of this clone. This sequence joins TRBV11-3 and TRBJ2-1, with 7 bases lining up with TRBD2. This CDR3 region has 14 residues. V was clipped by 8 bases and J by 8 bases; unmatched bases: 12. The germline CDR1 and CDR2 sequences are SGHNT and YENEEA. The CDR3 DNA is TGTGCCAGCCATTACTCCGCGGGGGAGGATGAGCAGTTCTTC. It yields the protein CASHYSAGEDEQFF.